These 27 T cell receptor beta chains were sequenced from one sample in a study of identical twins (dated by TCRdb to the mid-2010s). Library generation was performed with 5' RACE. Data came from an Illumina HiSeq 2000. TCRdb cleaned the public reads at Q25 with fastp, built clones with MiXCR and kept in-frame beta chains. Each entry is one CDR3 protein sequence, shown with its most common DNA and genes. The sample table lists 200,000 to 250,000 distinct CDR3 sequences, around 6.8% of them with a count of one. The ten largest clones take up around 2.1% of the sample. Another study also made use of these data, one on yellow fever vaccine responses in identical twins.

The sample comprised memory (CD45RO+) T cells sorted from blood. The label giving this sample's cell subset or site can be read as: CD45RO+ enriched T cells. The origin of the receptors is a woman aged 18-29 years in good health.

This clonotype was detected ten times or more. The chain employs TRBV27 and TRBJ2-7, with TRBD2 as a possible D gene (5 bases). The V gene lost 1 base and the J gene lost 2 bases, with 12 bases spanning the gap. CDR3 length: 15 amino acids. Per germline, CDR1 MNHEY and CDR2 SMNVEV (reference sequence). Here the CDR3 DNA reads TGTGCCAGCAGTTTATGGAGTAGCGTGACCTACGAGCAGTACTTC. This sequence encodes CASSLWSSVTYEQYF.

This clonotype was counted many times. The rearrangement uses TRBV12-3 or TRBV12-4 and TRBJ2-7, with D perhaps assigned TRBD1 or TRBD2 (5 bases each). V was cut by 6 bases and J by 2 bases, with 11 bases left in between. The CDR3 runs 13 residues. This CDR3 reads CASSWGSTYEQYF. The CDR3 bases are TGTGCCAGCAGCTGGGGGAGTACCTACGAGCAGTACTTC.

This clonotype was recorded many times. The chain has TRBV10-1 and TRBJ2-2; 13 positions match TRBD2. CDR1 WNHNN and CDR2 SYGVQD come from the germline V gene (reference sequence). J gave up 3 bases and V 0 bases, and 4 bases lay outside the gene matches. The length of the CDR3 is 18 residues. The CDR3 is CASSESGTSGADTGELFF. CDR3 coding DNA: TGCGCCAGCAGTGAGTCCGGGACTAGCGGGGCGGACACCGGGGAGCTGTTTTTT.

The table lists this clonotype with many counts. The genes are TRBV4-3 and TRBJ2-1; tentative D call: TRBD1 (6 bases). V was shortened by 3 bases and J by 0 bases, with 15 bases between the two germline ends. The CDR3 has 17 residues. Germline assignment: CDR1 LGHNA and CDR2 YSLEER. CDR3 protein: CASSQAGQGTSYNEQFF. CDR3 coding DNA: TGCGCCAGCAGCCAGGCCGGGCAGGGGACCTCCTACAATGAGCAGTTCTTC.

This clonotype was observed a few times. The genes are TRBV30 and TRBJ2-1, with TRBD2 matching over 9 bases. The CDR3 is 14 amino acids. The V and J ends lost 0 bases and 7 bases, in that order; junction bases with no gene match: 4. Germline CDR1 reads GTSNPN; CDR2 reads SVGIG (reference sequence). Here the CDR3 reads CAWSVGLARNEQFF. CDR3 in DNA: TGTGCCTGGAGTGTGGGACTAGCCCGGAATGAGCAGTTCTTC.

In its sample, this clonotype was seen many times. CDR3 sequence (DNA): TGTGCCAGCAGCTTAGATGGGTCCAATTCACCCCTCCACTTT. Amino acid sequence: CASSLDGSNSPLHF. The rearrangement links TRBV7-9 to TRBJ1-6; D not certain. Trimming removed 1 base from V and 7 bases from J, with 8 bases in between. Germline lookup yields CDR1 SEHNR and CDR2 FQNEAQ (reference sequence). The CDR3 is 14 amino acids.

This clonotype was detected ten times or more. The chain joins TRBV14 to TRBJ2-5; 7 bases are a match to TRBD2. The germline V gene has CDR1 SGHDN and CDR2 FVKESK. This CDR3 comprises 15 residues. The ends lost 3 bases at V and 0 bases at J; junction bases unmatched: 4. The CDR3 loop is CASSHGRIDQETQYF. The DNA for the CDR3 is TGTGCCAGCAGCCACGGGAGGATCGACCAAGAGACCCAGTACTTC.

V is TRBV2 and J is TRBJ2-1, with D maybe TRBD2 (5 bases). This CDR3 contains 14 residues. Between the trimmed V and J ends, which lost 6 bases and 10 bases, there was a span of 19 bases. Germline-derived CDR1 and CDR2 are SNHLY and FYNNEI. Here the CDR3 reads CASRDPTSSKEQFF. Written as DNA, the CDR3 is TGTGCCAGCAGGGACCCAACTAGTTCTAAGGAGCAGTTCTTC.

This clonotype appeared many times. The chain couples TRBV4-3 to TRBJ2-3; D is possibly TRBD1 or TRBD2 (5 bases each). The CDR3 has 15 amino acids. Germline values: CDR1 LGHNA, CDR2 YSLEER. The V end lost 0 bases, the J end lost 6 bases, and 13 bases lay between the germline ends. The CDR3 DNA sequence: TGCGCCAGCAGCCAAGATAGCAGGGAGCACGATACGCAGTATTTT. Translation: CASSQDSREHDTQYF.

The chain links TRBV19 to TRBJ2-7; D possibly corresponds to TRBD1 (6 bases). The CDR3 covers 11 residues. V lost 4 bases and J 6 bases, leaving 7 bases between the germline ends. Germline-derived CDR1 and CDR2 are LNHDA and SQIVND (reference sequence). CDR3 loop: CASSNRVEQYF. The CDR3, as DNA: TGTGCCAGTAGTAACAGGGTCGAGCAGTACTTC.

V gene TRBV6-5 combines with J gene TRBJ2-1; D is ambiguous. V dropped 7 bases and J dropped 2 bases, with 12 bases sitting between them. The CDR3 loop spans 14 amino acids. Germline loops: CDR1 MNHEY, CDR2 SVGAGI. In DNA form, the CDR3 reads TGTGCCAGCACTTCCCAACCCACCTACAATGAGCAGTTCTTC. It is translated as CASTSQPTYNEQFF.

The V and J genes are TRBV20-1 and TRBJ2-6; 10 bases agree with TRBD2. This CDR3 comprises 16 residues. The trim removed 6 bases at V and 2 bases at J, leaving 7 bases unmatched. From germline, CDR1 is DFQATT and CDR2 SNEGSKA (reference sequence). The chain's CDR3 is CSARGLAGAGANVLTF. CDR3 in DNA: TGCAGTGCCCGGGGGCTAGCGGGAGCTGGGGCCAACGTCCTGACTTTC.

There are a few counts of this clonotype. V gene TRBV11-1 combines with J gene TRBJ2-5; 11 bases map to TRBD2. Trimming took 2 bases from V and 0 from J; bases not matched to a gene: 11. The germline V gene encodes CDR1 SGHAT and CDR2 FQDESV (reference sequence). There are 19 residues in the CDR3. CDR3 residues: CASSLRRGLAGGNQETQYF. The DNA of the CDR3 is TGTGCCAGCAGCTTAAGGAGGGGGCTAGCGGGAGGAAACCAAGAGACCCAGTACTTC.

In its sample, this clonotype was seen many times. This CDR3 reads CASSQRSGREGDEQFF. The CDR3 DNA is TGTGCCAGCAGCCAAAGGAGCGGGAGGGAAGGCGATGAGCAGTTCTTC. The rearrangement joins TRBV12-3 or TRBV12-4 to TRBJ2-1; 10 positions match TRBD2. Trimming at V came to 6 bases and at J to 8 bases, leaving 13 bases not matched to a gene. CDR3 size: 16 residues.

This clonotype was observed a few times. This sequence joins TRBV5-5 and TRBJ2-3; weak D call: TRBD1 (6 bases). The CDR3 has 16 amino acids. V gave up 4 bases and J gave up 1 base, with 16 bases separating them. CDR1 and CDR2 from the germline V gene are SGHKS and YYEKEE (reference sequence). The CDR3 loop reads CASSPRDNSGTDTQYF. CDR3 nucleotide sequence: TGTGCCAGCAGCCCCAGGGACAATAGCGGCACAGATACGCAGTATTTT.

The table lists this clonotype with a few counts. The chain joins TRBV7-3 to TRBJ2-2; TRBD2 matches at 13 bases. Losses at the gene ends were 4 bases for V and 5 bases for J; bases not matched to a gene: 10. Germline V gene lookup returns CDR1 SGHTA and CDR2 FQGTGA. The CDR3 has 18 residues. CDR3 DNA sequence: TGTGCCAGCAGCTCACTAGCGGGGGGGCGTAGGAAGACCGGGGAGCTGTTTTTT. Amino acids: CASSSLAGGRRKTGELFF.

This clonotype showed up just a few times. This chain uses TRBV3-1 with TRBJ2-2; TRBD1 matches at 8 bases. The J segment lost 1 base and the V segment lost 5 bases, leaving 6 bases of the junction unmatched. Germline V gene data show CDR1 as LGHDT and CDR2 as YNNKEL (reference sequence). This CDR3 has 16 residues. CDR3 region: CASSETGGWNTGELFF. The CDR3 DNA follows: TGTGCCAGCAGCGAAACAGGGGGGTGGAACACCGGGGAGCTGTTTTTT.

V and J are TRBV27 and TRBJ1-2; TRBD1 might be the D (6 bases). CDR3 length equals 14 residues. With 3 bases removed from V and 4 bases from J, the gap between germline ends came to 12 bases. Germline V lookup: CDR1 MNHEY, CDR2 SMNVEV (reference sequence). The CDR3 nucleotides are TGTGCCAGCAGTTTTCTCGGGGGCGTCTATGGCTACACCTTC. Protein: CASSFLGGVYGYTF.

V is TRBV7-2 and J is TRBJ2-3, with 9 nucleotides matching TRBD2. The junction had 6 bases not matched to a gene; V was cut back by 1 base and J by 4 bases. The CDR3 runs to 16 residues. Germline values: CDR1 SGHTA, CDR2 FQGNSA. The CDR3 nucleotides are TGTGCCAGCAGCTTAGTCGCGGGAGGGCCGCCAGATACGCAGTATTTT. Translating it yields CASSLVAGGPPDTQYF.

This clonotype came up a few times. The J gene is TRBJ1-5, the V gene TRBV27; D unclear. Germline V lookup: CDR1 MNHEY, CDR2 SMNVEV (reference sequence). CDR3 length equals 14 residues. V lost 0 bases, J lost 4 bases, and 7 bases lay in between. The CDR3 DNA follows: TGTGCCAGCAGTTTATCGATAGGGAATCAGCCCCAGCATTTT. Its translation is CASSLSIGNQPQHF.

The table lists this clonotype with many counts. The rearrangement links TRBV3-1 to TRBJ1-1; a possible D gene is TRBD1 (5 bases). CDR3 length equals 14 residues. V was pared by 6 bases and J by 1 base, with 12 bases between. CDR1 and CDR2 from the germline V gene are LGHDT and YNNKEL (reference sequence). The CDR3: CASSASGQNTEAFF. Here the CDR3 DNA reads TGTGCCAGCAGTGCCTCGGGGCAGAACACTGAAGCTTTCTTT.

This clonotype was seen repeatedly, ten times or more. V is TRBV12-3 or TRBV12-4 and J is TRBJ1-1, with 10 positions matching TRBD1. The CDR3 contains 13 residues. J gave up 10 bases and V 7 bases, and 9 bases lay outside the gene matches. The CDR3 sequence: CASTMTGGKTAFF. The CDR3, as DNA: TGTGCCAGCACCATGACAGGGGGCAAGACAGCTTTCTTT.

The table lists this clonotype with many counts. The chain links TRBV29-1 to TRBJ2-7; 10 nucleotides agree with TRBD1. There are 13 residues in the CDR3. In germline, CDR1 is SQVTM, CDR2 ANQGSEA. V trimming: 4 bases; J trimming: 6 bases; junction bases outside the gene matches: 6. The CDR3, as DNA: TGCAGCGTTGGATCCGGGACAGGGGCCGAGCAGTACTTC. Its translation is CSVGSGTGAEQYF.

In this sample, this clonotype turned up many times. CDR3 coding DNA: TGTGCCACCAGCAAAGGGACAGGGGGCGAGGGAGAGACCCAGTACTTC. It encodes CATSKGTGGEGETQYF. The rearrangement uses TRBV15 and TRBJ2-5; 12 nucleotides align to TRBD1. V shed 4 bases and J 4 bases; nucleotides not matched to a gene: 7. CDR1 and CDR2 from the germline V gene are LNHNV and YYDKDF (reference sequence). This CDR3 region has 16 residues.

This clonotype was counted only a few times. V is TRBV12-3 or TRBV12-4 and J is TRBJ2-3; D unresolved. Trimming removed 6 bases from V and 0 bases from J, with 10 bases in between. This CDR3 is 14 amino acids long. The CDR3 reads CASRRSPSTDTQYF. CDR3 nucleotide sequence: TGTGCCAGCAGGCGATCTCCTAGCACAGATACGCAGTATTTT.

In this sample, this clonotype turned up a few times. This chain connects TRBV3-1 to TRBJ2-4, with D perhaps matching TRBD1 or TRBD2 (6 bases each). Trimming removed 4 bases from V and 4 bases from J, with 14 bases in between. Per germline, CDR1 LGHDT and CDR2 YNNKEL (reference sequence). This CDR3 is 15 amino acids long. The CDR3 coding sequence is TGTGCCAGCAGCCGCCGAACAGGGACTAAAAACATTCAGTACTTC. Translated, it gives CASSRRTGTKNIQYF.

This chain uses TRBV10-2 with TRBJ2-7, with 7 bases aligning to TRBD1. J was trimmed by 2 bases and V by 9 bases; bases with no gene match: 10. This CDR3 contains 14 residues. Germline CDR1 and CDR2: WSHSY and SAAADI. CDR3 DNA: TGCGCCAGGCCCAGTGGGACAGCAACCTACGAGCAGTACTTC. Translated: CARPSGTATYEQYF.